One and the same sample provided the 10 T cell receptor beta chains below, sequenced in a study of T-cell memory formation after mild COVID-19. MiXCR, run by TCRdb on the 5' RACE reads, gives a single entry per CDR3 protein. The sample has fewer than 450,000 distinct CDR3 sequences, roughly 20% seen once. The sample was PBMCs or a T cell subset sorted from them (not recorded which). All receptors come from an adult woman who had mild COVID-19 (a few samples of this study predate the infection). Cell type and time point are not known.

CDR3 sequence reads: CASSEMNIQYF. The CDR3 DNA follows: TGTGCCAGCAGTGAGATGAACATTCAGTACTTC. This chain connects TRBV2 to TRBJ2-4; the D is unclear. The length of the CDR3 is 11 residues. Trimming took off 3 bases at V and 7 bases at J, with 4 bases between the two ends. Germline V CDR1 and CDR2: SNHLY, FYNNEI.

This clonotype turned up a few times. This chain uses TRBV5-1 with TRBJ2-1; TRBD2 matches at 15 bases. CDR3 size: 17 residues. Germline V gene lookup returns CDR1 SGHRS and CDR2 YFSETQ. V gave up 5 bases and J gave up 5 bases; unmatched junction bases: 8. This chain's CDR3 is CASSPGLAGGPHNEQFF. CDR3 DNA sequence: TGCGCCAGCAGTCCAGGACTAGCGGGAGGGCCGCACAATGAGCAGTTCTTC.

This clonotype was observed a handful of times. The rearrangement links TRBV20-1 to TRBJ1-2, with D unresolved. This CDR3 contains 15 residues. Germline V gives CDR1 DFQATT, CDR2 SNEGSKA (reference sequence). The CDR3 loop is CSTDGTGFSGYGYTF. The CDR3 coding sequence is TGCAGCACAGATGGTACGGGGTTCAGTGGCTATGGCTACACCTTC.

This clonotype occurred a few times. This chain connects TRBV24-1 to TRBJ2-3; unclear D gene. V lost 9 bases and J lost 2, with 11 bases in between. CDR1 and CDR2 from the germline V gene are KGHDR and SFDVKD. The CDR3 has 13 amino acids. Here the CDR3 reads CATERANTDTQYF. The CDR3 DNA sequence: TGTGCCACCGAAAGGGCGAACACAGATACGCAGTATTTT.

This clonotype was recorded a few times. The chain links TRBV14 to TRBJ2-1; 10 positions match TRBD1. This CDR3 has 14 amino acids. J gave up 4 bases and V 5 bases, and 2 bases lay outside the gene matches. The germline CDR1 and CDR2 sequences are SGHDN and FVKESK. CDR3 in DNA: TGTGCCAGCAGCTGGGACAGGGGTTACAATGAGCAGTTCTTC. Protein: CASSWDRGYNEQFF. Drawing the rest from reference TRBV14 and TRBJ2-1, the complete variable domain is EAGVTQFPSHSVIEKGQTVTLRCDPISGHDNLYWYRRVMGKEIKFLLHFVKESKQDESGMPNNRFLAERTGGTYSTLKVQPAELEDSGVYFCASSWDRGYNEQFFGPGTRLTVL.

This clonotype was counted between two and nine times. DNA of the CDR3: TGTGCCAGCAGCTTAAATGACTGGTCCTACGAGCAGTACTTC. Translated: CASSLNDWSYEQYF. The chain couples TRBV11-2 to TRBJ2-7; D is unresolved. V lost 2 bases and J lost 1, with 9 bases in between. In germline, CDR1 is SGHAT, CDR2 FQNNGV. The CDR3 extends over 14 amino acids.

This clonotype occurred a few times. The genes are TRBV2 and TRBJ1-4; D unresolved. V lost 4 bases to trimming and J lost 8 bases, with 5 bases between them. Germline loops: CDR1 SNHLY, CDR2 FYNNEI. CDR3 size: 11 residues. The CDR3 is CASSVIEKLFF. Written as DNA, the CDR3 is TGTGCCAGCAGTGTAATCGAAAAACTGTTTTTT. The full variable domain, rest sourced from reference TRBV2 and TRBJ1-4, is EPEVTQTPSHQVTQMGQEVILRCVPISNHLYFYWYRQILGQKVEFLVSFYNNEISEKSEIFDDQFSVERPDGSNFTLKIRSTKLEDSAMYFCASSVIEKLFFGSGTQLSVL.

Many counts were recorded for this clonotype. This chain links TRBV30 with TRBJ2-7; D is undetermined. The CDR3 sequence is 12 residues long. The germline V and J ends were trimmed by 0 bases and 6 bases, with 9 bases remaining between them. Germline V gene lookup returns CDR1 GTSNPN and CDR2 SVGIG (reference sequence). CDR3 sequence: CAWSVPPIEQYF. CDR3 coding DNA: TGTGCCTGGAGTGTACCCCCCATCGAGCAGTACTTC.

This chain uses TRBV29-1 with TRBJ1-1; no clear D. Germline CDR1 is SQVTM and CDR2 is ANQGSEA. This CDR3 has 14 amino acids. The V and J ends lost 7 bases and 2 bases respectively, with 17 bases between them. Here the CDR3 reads CSASMTRVNTEAFF. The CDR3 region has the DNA TGCAGCGCCAGTATGACAAGGGTAAACACTGAAGCTTTCTTT.

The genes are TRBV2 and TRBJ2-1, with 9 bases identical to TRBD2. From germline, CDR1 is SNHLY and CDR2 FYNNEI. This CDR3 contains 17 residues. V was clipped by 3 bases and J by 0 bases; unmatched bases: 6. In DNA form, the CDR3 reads TGTGCCAGCAGTGACCTTAGCGGGGGAAGCTCCTACAATGAGCAGTTCTTC. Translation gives CASSDLSGGSSYNEQFF.